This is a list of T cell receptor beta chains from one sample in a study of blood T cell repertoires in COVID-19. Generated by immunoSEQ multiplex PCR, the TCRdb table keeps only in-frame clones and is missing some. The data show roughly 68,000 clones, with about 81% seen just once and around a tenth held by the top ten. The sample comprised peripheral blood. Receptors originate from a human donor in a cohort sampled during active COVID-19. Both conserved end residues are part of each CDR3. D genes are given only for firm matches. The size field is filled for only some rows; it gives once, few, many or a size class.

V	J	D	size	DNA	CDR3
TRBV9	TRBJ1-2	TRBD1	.	TGTGCCAGCAGCGCATTGACAGGGAGGGGCTACACCTTC	CASSALTGRGYTF
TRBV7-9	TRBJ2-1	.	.	TGTGCCAGCAGCTTAGTAAGGGGCGCTCCCGAGCCGTTCTTC	CASSLVRGAPEPFF
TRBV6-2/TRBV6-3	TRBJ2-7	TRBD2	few	TGTGCCAGCAGTTCCTTTAGCGGGAGTATCTACGAGCAGTACTTC	CASSSFSGSIYEQYF
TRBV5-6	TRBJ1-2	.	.	TGTGCCAGCAGCCCGGGGGGCATCTATGGCTACACCTTC	CASSPGGIYGYTF
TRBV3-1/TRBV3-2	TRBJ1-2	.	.	TGTGCCAGCAGCCTAGAAGGGGGGGGAGGCTACACCTTC	CASSLEGGGGYTF
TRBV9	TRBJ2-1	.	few	TGTGCCAGCAGCGGACTCATTGGGGGCAAGGCCCTAGGTGAGCAGTTCTTC	CASSGLIGGKALGEQFF
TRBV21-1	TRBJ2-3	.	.	TGTGCCAGCAGGACTCAATCAGGGGGCACAGATACGCAGTATTTT	CASRTQSGGTDTQYF
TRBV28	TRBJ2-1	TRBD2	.	TGTGCCAGCAGTCTTCTCCTCGGGACTAGCGGGATAGGCTCCTACAATGAGCAGTTCTTC	CASSLLLGTSGIGSYNEQFF
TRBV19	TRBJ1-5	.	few	TGTGCCAGTAGTACTGCGAAGAATAGCAATCAGCCCCAGCATTTT	CASSTAKNSNQPQHF
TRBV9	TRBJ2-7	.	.	TGTGCCAGCAGCGTCGACGGGAACCCCCCCTACGAGCAGTACTTC	CASSVDGNPPYEQYF
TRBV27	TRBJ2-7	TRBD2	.	TGTGCCAGCAGACCAAGCGGGGTCGGGCTCTACGAGCAGTACTTC	CASRPSGVGLYEQYF
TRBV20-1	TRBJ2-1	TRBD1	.	TGCAGTGCTAGTGGTCTGAGGGGGCCCCGGGATGAGCAGTTCTTC	CSASGLRGPRDEQFF
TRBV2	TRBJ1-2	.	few	TGTGCCAGCAGTACCCGTGGCAGGGGATACGGCTACACCTTC	CASSTRGRGYGYTF
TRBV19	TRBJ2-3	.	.	TGTGCCAGTAGCCCGGGAACTAGCACAGATACGCAGTATTTT	CASSPGTSTDTQYF
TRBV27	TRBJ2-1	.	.	TGTGCCAGCAGCCTGGGGGGGGCGGGAGTAGGTGAGCAGTTCTTC	CASSLGGAGVGEQFF
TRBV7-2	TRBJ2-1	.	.	TGTGCCAGCAGCTTAGCGTCCAAGAGTGAGCAGTTCTTC	CASSLASKSEQFF
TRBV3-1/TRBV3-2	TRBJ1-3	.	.	TGTGCCAGCAGCCAATCAAACAGAGGAAACACCATATATTTT	CASSQSNRGNTIYF
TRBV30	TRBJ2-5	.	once	TGTGCCTGGACGCGGGACAGCGAAGAGACCCAGTACTTC	CAWTRDSEETQYF
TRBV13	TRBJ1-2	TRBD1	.	TGTGCCAGCAGCTTAGGAGGGGGCGACTATGGCTACACCTTC	CASSLGGGDYGYTF
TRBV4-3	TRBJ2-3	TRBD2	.	TGCGCCAGCAGCCAAGATATCCTAGCGGGACCTTTAGTAAGCACAGATACGCAGTATTTT	CASSQDILAGPLVSTDTQYF
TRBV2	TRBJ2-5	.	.	TGTGCCAGCATTGGAGAAGAAGAGACCCAGTACTTC	CASIGEEETQYF
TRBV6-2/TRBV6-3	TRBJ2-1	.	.	TGTGCCAGCAGTTACCCCCCCCAATCCCAGCGGATTTTCGATGAGCAGTTCTTC	CASSYPPQSQRIFDEQFF
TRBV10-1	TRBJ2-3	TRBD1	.	TGCGCCAGCAGTGGGGAGACAGGGACAGATACGCAGTATTTT	CASSGETGTDTQYF
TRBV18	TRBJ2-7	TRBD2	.	TGTGCCAGCTCCCTACTAGCGGGGGCGAGAGAGCAGTACTTC	CASSLLAGAREQYF
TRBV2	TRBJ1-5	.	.	TGTGCCAGCAGTCCCGGCGACAGAAGAATTAATCAGCCCCAGCATTTT	CASSPGDRRINQPQHF
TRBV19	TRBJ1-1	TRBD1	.	TGTGCCAGTAGTCCCCGACAGGGCATGGGCACTGAAGCTTTCTTT	CASSPRQGMGTEAFF
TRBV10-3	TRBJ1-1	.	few	TGTGCCATCAGTGAGTCTGGGGGCGACACTGAAGCTTTCTTT	CAISESGGDTEAFF
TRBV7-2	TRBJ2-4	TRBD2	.	TGTGCCAGCAGCTTAGCTGGCGGGAGAGGGAGCTGGGGAGCCAAAAACATTCAGTACTTC	CASSLAGGRGSWGAKNIQYF
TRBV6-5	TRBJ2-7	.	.	TGTGCCATTGGGGGTTGGGGGCACTCCTACGAGCAGTACTTC	CAIGGWGHSYEQYF
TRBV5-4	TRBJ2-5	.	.	TGTGCCAGCAGCTTGGGGGGCTTAGAGACCCAGTACTTC	CASSLGGLETQYF
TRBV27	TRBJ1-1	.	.	TGTGCCAGCAGCTTTGGACTGTTGAACACTGAAGCTTTCTTT	CASSFGLLNTEAFF
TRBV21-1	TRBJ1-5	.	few	TGTGCCAGCAGCAAAGGGGACTGGGATCAGCCCCAGCATTTT	CASSKGDWDQPQHF
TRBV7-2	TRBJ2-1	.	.	TGTGCCAGCAGCTTTACCCCGGGCAATGAGCAGTTCTTC	CASSFTPGNEQFF
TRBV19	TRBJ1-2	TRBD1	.	TGTGCCAGTAGTACGGACAGGGGTTCGGACTATGGCTACACCTTC	CASSTDRGSDYGYTF
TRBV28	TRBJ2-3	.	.	TGTGCCAGCAGTTTATGGGAGGGGTCGGATACGCAGTATTTT	CASSLWEGSDTQYF
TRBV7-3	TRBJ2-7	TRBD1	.	TGTGCCAGCAGCTTTACAGGGGAAACACTCGAGCAGTACTTC	CASSFTGETLEQYF
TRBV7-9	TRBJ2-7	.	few	TGTGCCAGCAGCCCCCAGGGTTCCCCCTACGAGCAGTACTTC	CASSPQGSPYEQYF
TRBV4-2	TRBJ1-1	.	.	TGTGCCAGCAGCCAAGAAACAGGGCGGAGAACTGAAGCTTTCTTT	CASSQETGRRTEAFF
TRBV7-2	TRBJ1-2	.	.	TGTGCCAGCAGCTCTTGGACAGACAACTATGGCTACACCTTC	CASSSWTDNYGYTF
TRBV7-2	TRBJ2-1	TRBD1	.	TGTGCCAGCAGCTCAGGACAGGGGAGCTACAATGAGCAGTTCTTC	CASSSGQGSYNEQFF
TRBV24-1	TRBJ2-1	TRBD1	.	TGTGCCACCTCCCATGGGGACAGCTACTCCTACAATGAGCAGTTCTTC	CATSHGDSYSYNEQFF
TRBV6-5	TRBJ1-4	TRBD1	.	TGTGCCAGCAGTTACAGGTCGGGACAGGGGAGAGAAAAACTGTTTTTT	CASSYRSGQGREKLFF
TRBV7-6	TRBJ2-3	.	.	TGTGCCAGCAGCTTAGGGAGGGGTGGTGGCACAGATACGCAGTATTTT	CASSLGRGGGTDTQYF
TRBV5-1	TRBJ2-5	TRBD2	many	TGCGCCAGCAGCTTGGCGGGGGGTGCGGGTTACGAGACCCAGTACTTC	CASSLAGGAGYETQYF
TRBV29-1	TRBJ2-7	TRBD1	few	TGCAGCGTCCGGACAGGGGGCGTAAACGAGCAGTACTTC	CSVRTGGVNEQYF
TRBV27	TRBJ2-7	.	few	TGTGCCAGCAGGCGTCAGGTTCCCGCCTACGAGCAGTACTTC	CASRRQVPAYEQYF
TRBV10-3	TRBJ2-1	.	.	TGTGCCACGGGTCCCGGGGGTAGTTCCTACAATGAGCAGTTCTTC	CATGPGGSSYNEQFF
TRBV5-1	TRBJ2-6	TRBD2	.	TGCGCCAGCAGCTTGGATCGTACTAGCGGGAGTTCGAGTGGGGCCAACGTCCTGACTTTC	CASSLDRTSGSSSGANVLTF
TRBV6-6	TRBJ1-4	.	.	TGTGCCAGCAGGAAAACAGGTGAAAAACTGTTTTTT	CASRKTGEKLFF
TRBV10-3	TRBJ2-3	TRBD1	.	TGTGCCATCAGTGAGCCTGGACAGGTGGCAGATACGCAGTATTTT	CAISEPGQVADTQYF
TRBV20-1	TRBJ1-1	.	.	TGCAGTGCTAGCCGGCGGGAAGCTTTCTTT	CSASRREAFF
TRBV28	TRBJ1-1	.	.	TGTGCCAGCAGTTTGACCGGGACACCTCTCCAAGCTTTCTTT	CASSLTGTPLQAFF
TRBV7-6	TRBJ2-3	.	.	TGTGCCAGCAGCTTAGTTCTTACTAGCACAGATACGCAGTATTTT	CASSLVLTSTDTQYF
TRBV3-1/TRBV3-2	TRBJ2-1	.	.	TGTGCCAGCAGCCCACAGGGATTTGAGCAGTTCTTC	CASSPQGFEQFF
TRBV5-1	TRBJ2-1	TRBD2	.	TGCGCCAGCAGCTTGGACGCACTAGCGGGAGACTTTTACAATGAGCAGTTCTTC	CASSLDALAGDFYNEQFF
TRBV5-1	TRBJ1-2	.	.	TGCGCCAGCAGCCCGCCAGACCATAAACAGGGTAGGGGCTACACCTTC	CASSPPDHKQGRGYTF
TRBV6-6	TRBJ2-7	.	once	TGTGCCAGCAGTTTCGACAGTGCCGACTACGAGCAGTACTTC	CASSFDSADYEQYF
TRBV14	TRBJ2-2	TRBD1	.	TGTGCCAGCAGCCAAGAAGGGACAGGGAACGAGGAGCTGTTTTTT	CASSQEGTGNEELFF
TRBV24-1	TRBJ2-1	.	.	TGTGCCACCGCCCAAGGGGGATACAATGAGCAGTTCTTC	CATAQGGYNEQFF